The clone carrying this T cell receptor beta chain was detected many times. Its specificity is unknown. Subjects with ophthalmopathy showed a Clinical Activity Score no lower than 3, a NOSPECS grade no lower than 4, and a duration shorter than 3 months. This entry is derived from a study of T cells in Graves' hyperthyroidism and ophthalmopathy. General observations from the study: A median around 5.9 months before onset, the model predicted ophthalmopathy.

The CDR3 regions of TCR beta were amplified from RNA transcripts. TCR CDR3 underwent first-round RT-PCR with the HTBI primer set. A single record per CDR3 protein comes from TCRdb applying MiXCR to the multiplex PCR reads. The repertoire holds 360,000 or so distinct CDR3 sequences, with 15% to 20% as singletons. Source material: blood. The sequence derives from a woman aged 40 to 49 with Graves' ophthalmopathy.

CDR3 protein: CSVMGDGYTF. CDR3 coding DNA: TGCAGCGTTATGGGAGATGGCTACACCTTC. V usage is TRBV29-1 and J usage is TRBJ1-2; no clear D. V was trimmed by 5 bases and J by 6 bases, leaving 7 bases between them. There are 10 residues in the CDR3. From germline, CDR1 is SQVTM and CDR2 ANQGSEA.